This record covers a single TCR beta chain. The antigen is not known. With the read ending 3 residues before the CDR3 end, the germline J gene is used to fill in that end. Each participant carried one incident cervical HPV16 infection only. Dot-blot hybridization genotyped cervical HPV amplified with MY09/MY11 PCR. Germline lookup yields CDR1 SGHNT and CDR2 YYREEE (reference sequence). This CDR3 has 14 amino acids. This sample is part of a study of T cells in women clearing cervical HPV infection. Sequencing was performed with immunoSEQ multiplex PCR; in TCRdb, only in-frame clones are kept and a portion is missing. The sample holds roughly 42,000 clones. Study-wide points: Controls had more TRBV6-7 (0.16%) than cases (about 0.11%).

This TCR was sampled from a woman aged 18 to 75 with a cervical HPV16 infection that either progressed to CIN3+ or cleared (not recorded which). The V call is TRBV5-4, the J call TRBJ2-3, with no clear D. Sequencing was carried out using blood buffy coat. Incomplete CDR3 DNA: TGTGCCAGCAGCTTGGAGGCGGCCCAGATAACG. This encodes CASSLEAAQIT. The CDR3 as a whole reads CASSLEAAQITQYF.